The 2 T cell receptor beta chains in this list originate from one sample, sequenced in a study of cytomegalovirus exposure and HLA in healthy donors. In the PCR, 60 Vbeta and 13 Jbeta primers were used. Method: immunoSEQ multiplex PCR; TCRdb's copy keeps in-frame clones and lacks some. This sample has approximately 120,000 clones, with around 74% found just once. Input material: PBMCs. Receptors originate from a woman between 45 and 60 years old in good health and CMV-seropositive.

The chain carries TRBV4-2 and TRBJ2-3; 8 bases are shared with TRBD2. Germline CDR1 reads LGHNA; CDR2 reads YNFKEQ. The CDR3 runs 15 residues. V shed 0 bases, J shed 6 bases, and the junction held 5 bases outside the gene matches. Here the CDR3 DNA reads TGTGCCAGCAGCCAAGAGAACGGGGGGGATGATACGCAGTATTTT. This translates into CASSQENGGDDTQYF.

The chain uses TRBV7-8 and TRBJ2-1; D possibly corresponds to TRBD1 (6 bases). V lost 1 base, J lost 3 bases, and 10 bases lay in between. The CDR3 contains 15 residues. Germline CDR1 and CDR2: SGHVS and FQNEAQ. In DNA form, the CDR3 reads TGTGCCAGCAGCTTAGTAGGGACAAACTACAATGAGCAGTTCTTC. This sequence encodes CASSLVGTNYNEQFF. The full variable domain, completed using reference TRBV7-8 and TRBJ2-1, is GAGVSQSPRYKVAKRGQDVALRCDPISGHVSLFWYQQALGQGPEFLTYFQNEAQLDKSGLPSDRFFAERPEGSVSTLKIQRTQQEDSAVYLCASSLVGTNYNEQFFGPGTRLTVL.